The 9 T cell receptor beta chains reported below all come from one sample, sequenced in a study of metastatic and nonmetastatic thyroid tumors. Thyroid surgery was performed in patients who had received no treatment beforehand. Via MiXCR, TCRdb re-called the PCR reads. The table records 35,000 to 45,000 clones, around 20% of them present only once. Material: blood. Receptors originate from a female donor with papillary thyroid cancer or a benign thyroid nodule (not recorded which). Some clones in this sample may be carry-over from other donors' samples.

This clone has ten or more counts. CDR3 sequence reads: CATSRGSSNQPQHF. The CDR3 nucleotides are TGTGCCACCAGCAGGGGGAGTAGCAATCAGCCCCAGCATTTT. The V call is TRBV15, the J call TRBJ1-5; D call uncertain. Trimming took 3 bases from V and 0 from J, leaving 6 bases between them. Germline V gives CDR1 LNHNV, CDR2 YYDKDF (reference sequence). The CDR3 runs to 14 residues.

This clone was observed a handful of times. A much larger clone differs by one base, so this may be a read error. This chain links TRBV15 with TRBJ2-1, with TRBD1 identical over 9 bases. The CDR3 is 15 residues long. Germline values: CDR1 LNHNV, CDR2 YYDKDF (reference sequence). CDR3 amino acids: CATSRGGTGYSEQFF. Here the CDR3 DNA reads TGTGCCACCAGCAGAGGTGGGACAGGGTACAGTGAGCAGTTCTTC. Combining the CDR3 with reference TRBV15 and TRBJ2-1 gives the whole variable domain DAMVIQNPRYQVTQFGKPVTLSCSQTLNHNVMYWYQQKSSQAPKLLFHYYDKDFNNEADTPDNFQSRRPNTSFCFLDIRSPGLGDTAMYLCATSRGGTGYSEQFFGPGTRLTVL.

This clone has more than one count but fewer than ten. This sequence joins TRBV6-5 and TRBJ2-2; D uncertain. Germline CDR1 MNHEY, CDR2 SVGAGI. V lost 2 bases and J 12 bases, leaving 10 bases between the germline ends. The CDR3 spans 12 residues. The CDR3 sequence: CASSYPVRQLFF. The CDR3 coding sequence is TGTGCCAGCAGTTACCCCGTCAGGCAGCTGTTTTTT.

The rearrangement uses TRBV30 and TRBJ2-1; 14 bases line up with TRBD2. V was clipped by 8 bases and J by 3 bases; unmatched bases: 3. There are 14 residues in the CDR3. Germline V gene data show CDR1 as GTSNPN and CDR2 as SVGIG (reference sequence). CDR3 in DNA: TGTGCCGGGGGACTAGCGGGAGACTACAATGAGCAGTTCTTC. The encoded protein is CAGGLAGDYNEQFF.

The table lists this clone with a few counts. At one end, the junction sequence differs from germline, possibly due to a read error. The chain recombines TRBV6-1 with TRBJ2-1, with TRBD2 matching over 8 bases. Germline V gene lookup returns CDR1 MNHNS and CDR2 SASEGT. The CDR3 totals 15 residues. The DNA for the CDR3 is TGTGCCAGCAATAAGGAGCCGGGGGGGAACAATAAGCAGTTCTTC. Encoded protein: CASNKEPGGNNKQFF.

Relative to its sample, this clone is medium-sized. The chain uses TRBV6-1 and TRBJ1-2; no definite D call. V shed 8 bases and J shed 4 bases, with 8 bases lying between them. Germline V gives CDR1 MNHNS, CDR2 SASEGT. The CDR3 contains 11 residues. The CDR3 DNA follows: TGTGCCAGCGAACAGCGCTATGGCTACACCTTC. Its translation: CASEQRYGYTF.

This clone was observed at least ten times. The chain combines TRBV5-1 with TRBJ2-3; 11 nucleotides agree with TRBD2. Trimming at V came to 4 bases and at J to 0 bases, leaving 10 bases not matched to a gene. Germline V lookup: CDR1 SGHRS, CDR2 YFSETQ. This CDR3 region has 18 residues. The CDR3 spells CASSGGTSGTLSTDTQYF. CDR3 bases: TGCGCCAGCAGCGGCGGGACTAGCGGCACTCTTAGCACAGATACGCAGTATTTT.

This clone is deemed medium-sized. This chain links TRBV6-1 with TRBJ1-2; no definite D call. The germline V gene has CDR1 MNHNS and CDR2 SASEGT. V dropped 1 base and J dropped 14 bases, with 11 bases sitting between them. This CDR3 contains 11 residues. The CDR3 DNA sequence: TGTGCCAGCAGTGAAGAGACCCCTGGGACCTTC. Translating gives CASSEETPGTF.

This clone is judged medium-sized (0.01 to 0.1%). The rearrangement links TRBV6-2 or TRBV6-3 to TRBJ2-1; a possible D gene is TRBD2 (6 bases). V shed 5 bases and J shed 5 bases, with 16 bases lying between them. CDR3 length: 15 residues. Germline CDR1 MNHEY, CDR2 SVGEGT. The chain's CDR3 is CASSPGGFLHNEQFF. DNA for the CDR3: TGTGCCAGCAGTCCAGGAGGGTTCCTGCACAATGAGCAGTTCTTC.